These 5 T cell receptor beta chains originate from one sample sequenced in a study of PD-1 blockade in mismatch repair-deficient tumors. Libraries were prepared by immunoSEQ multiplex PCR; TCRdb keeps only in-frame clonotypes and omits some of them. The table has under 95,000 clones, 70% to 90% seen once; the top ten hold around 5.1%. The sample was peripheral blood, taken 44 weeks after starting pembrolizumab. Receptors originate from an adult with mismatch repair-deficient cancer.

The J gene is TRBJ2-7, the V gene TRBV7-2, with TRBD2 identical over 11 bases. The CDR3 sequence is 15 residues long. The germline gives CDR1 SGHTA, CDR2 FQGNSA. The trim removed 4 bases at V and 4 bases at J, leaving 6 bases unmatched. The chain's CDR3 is CASSSLAGGPYEQYF. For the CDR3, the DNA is TGTGCCAGCAGCTCCTTAGCGGGAGGGCCTTACGAGCAGTACTTC.

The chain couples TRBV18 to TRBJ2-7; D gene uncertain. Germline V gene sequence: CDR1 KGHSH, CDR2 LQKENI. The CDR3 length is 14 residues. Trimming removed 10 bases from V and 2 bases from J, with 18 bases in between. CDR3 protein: CANPPVAGAYEQYF. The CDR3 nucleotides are TGTGCCAATCCCCCTGTAGCCGGAGCCTACGAGCAGTACTTC.

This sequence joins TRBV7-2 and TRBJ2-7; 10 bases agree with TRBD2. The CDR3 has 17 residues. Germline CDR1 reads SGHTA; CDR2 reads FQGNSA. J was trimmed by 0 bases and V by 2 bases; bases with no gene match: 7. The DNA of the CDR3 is TGTGCCAGCAGCTTAATTGGGACTAGCGCCGTCTCCTACGAGCAGTACTTC. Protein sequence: CASSLIGTSAVSYEQYF. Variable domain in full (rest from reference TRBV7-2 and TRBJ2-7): GAGVSQSPSNKVTEKGKDVELRCDPISGHTALYWYRQSLGQGLEFLIYFQGNSAPDKSGLPSDRFSAERTGGSVSTLTIQRTQQEDSAVYLCASSLIGTSAVSYEQYFGPGTRLTVT.

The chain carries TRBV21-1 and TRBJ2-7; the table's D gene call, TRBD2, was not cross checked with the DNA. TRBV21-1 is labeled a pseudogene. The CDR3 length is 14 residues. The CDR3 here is CASSKLAASYEQYF. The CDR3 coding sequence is TGTGCCAGCAGCAAACTAGCGGCCTCCTACGAGCAGTACTTC.

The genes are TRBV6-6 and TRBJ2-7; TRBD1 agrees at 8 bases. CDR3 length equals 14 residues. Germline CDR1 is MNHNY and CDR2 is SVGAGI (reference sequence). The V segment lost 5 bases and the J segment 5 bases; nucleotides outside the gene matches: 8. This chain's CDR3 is CASSTGGIVHEQYF. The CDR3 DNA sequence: TGTGCCAGCAGTACAGGGGGAATAGTGCACGAGCAGTACTTC.